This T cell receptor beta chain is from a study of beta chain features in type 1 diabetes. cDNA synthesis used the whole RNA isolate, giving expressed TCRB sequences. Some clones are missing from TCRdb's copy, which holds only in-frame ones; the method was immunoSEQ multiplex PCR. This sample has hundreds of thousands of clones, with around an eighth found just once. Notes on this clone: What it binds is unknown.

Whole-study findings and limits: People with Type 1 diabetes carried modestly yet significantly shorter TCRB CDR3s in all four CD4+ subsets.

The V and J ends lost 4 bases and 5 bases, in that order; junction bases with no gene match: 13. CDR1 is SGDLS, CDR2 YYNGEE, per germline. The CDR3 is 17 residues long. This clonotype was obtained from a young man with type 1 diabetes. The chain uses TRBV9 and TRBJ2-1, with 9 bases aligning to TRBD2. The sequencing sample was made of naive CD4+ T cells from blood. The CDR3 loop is CASSSQMGGGANNEQFF. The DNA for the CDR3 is TGTGCCAGCAGCTCCCAGATGGGCGGGGGGGCGAACAATGAGCAGTTCTTC. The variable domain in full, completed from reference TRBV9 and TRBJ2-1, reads DSGVTQTPKHLITATGQRVTLRCSPRSGDLSVYWYQQSLDQGLQFLIQYYNGEERAKGNILERFSAQQFPDLHSELNLSSLELGDSALYFCASSSQMGGGANNEQFFGPGTRLTVL.